What follows is one T cell receptor (beta chain) and its context. The sample comes from a study of blood T cell repertoires in COVID-19. The CDR3 contains 16 residues. With 0 bases clipped from V and 2 bases from J, the junction kept 7 bases outside the gene matches. CDR1 and CDR2 from the germline V gene are SGDLS and YYNGEE. Method: immunoSEQ multiplex PCR; TCRdb's copy keeps in-frame clones and lacks some. Of some 460,000 clones listed, 87% were seen once; the top ten hold almost 2%. The source of this sequence is a woman aged 18-35 years with acute COVID-19. Sequenced: PBMCs or T cells enriched from blood (not recorded which). The genes are TRBV9 and TRBJ2-7; 8 nucleotides line up with TRBD2. CDR3 sequence reads: CASSVAPAGDTYEQYF. The CDR3 nucleotides read TGTGCCAGCAGCGTAGCTCCAGCGGGAGATACCTACGAGCAGTACTTC.